Shown below are 31 T cell receptor beta chains from a single sample sequenced in a study of blood T cell repertoires in COVID-19. Here immunoSEQ multiplex PCR was the method, and the copy in TCRdb shows in-frame clones only, minus some. The sample has 130,000 to 150,000 clones; 85% to 90% are singletons. The sequenced sample was peripheral blood. Source of these receptors: a man between 18 and 35 years old with COVID-19, enrolled during active disease.

The rearrangement uses TRBV7-2 and TRBJ2-7; 11 bases are a match to TRBD2. V shed 5 bases and J 4 bases; nucleotides not matched to a gene: 19. The CDR3 extends over 19 amino acids. Germline-derived CDR1 and CDR2 are SGHTA and FQGNSA. The chain's CDR3 is CASSPAGKLAGVKWYEQYF. CDR3 DNA sequence: TGTGCCAGCAGCCCCGCGGGCAAACTAGCGGGAGTCAAATGGTACGAGCAGTACTTC.

This clone was seen a handful of times. The chain employs TRBV5-4 and TRBJ2-7; the match to TRBD1 covers 8 bases. Trimming took 3 bases from V and 4 from J; bases not matched to a gene: 6. CDR1 is SGHNT and CDR2 is YYREEE in the germline V gene (reference sequence). This CDR3 is 14 amino acids long. CDR3 sequence reads: CASSYRDRTYEQYF. CDR3 DNA sequence: TGTGCCAGCAGCTACCGGGACAGGACTTACGAGCAGTACTTC.

In the case of this clone: Other DNA sequences from this sample encode an identical CDR3 as well. The chain is built from TRBV9 and TRBJ2-7; a possible D gene is TRBD2 (6 bases). The germline gives CDR1 SGDLS, CDR2 YYNGEE. This CDR3 is 15 amino acids long. The V end lost 0 bases, the J end lost 3 bases, and 13 bases lay between the germline ends. CDR3 in amino acids: CASSVGGEWSYEQYF. The DNA of the CDR3 is TGTGCCAGCAGCGTAGGCGGGGAGTGGAGCTACGAGCAGTACTTC.

The genes are TRBV7-9 and TRBJ2-1, with 7 bases lining up with TRBD2. Looked up from germline, CDR1 is SEHNR and CDR2 is FQNEAQ (reference sequence). Trimming cost V 2 bases and J 7 bases; bases outside gene matches: 8. CDR3 length: 15 amino acids. The DNA for the CDR3 is TGTGCCAGCAGCTTAAACAGCGGGAAATGGAATGAGCAGTTCTTC. It specifies CASSLNSGKWNEQFF.

This clone appeared once. The V call is TRBV18, the J call TRBJ1-4; 7 bases are shared with TRBD1. Trimming cost V 3 bases and J 2 bases; bases outside gene matches: 6. Germline CDR1 and CDR2: KGHSH and LQKENI. This CDR3 spans 16 amino acids. The CDR3 DNA follows: TGTGCCAGCTCACCGGCCCCGACAGGGACTAATGAAAAACTGTTTTTT. Protein sequence: CASSPAPTGTNEKLFF.

A remark on this clone: At the DNA level, this CDR3 is encoded by other sequences in the same sample as well. The chain joins TRBV5-1 to TRBJ2-2, with D maybe TRBD2 (5 bases). The CDR3 has 14 residues. V lost 0 bases, J lost 3 bases, and 6 bases lay in between. The germline CDR1 and CDR2 sequences are SGHRS and YFSETQ. As DNA, the CDR3 is TGCGCCAGCAGCTTGGCACTAGACACCGGGGAGCTGTTTTTT. It encodes CASSLALDTGELFF. The whole variable domain, filled in from reference TRBV5-1 and TRBJ2-2, reads KAGVTQTPRYLIKTRGQQVTLSCSPISGHRSVSWYQQTPGQGLQFLFEYFSETQRNKGNFPGRFSGRQFSNSRSEMNVSTLELGDSALYLCASSLALDTGELFFGEGSRLTVL.

The chain carries TRBV30 and TRBJ2-3; 7 nucleotides agree with TRBD1. J was trimmed by 2 bases and V by 2 bases; bases with no gene match: 7. CDR3 length: 15 amino acids. Germline CDR1 GTSNPN, CDR2 SVGIG (reference sequence). The CDR3 DNA follows: TGTGCCTGGAGTACAGACAGGGCGAACACAGATACGCAGTATTTT. It encodes CAWSTDRANTDTQYF.

The rearrangement joins TRBV7-8 to TRBJ2-1; D is perhaps TRBD2 (7 bases). The CDR3 sequence is 15 residues long. Germline loops: CDR1 SGHVS, CDR2 FQNEAQ. The V and J ends lost 6 bases and 7 bases respectively, with 19 bases between them. In nucleotides, the CDR3 is TGTGCCAGCAGACCGCAGGGGAGGGCCGGGAATGAGCAGTTCTTC. Translated, it gives CASRPQGRAGNEQFF. Variable domain in full (rest from reference TRBV7-8 and TRBJ2-1): GAGVSQSPRYKVAKRGQDVALRCDPISGHVSLFWYQQALGQGPEFLTYFQNEAQLDKSGLPSDRFFAERPEGSVSTLKIQRTQQEDSAVYLCASRPQGRAGNEQFFGPGTRLTVL.

This chain links TRBV28 with TRBJ2-7, with 8 bases identical to TRBD1. Germline loops: CDR1 MDHEN, CDR2 SYDVKM. The ends lost 1 base at V and 0 bases at J; junction bases unmatched: 8. This CDR3 spans 17 amino acids. The CDR3 DNA sequence: TGTGCCAGCAGTTTATCTAGGGACAGGTCAAGCTCCTACGAGCAGTACTTC. Its translation: CASSLSRDRSSSYEQYF.

The gene calls are TRBV18 and TRBJ2-1; 9 positions match TRBD2. In germline, CDR1 is KGHSH, CDR2 LQKENI. The CDR3 sequence is 22 residues long. V lost 0 bases, J lost 0 bases, and 18 bases stayed unmatched. The CDR3 region is CASSPPPKGWREGPSSYNEQFF. The CDR3 nucleotides are TGTGCCAGCTCACCACCTCCAAAGGGGTGGCGGGAGGGCCCAAGCTCCTACAATGAGCAGTTCTTC.

This chain links TRBV30 with TRBJ1-1; D call uncertain. CDR3 length: 12 residues. V was cut by 0 bases and J by 3 bases, with 5 bases left in between. CDR1 is GTSNPN and CDR2 is SVGIG in the germline V gene (reference sequence). The CDR3 sequence: CAWSVEDTEAFF. Here the CDR3 DNA reads TGTGCCTGGAGTGTAGAGGACACTGAAGCTTTCTTT.

CDR3 region: CASSSGNYGYTF. As DNA, the CDR3 is TGTGCCAGCAGCTCGGGGAACTATGGCTACACCTTC. V gene TRBV5-6 combines with J gene TRBJ1-2; no clear D gene. CDR3 size: 12 residues. In germline, CDR1 is SGHDT, CDR2 YYEEEE. V dropped 3 bases and J dropped 2 bases, with 5 bases sitting between them.

The rearrangement uses TRBV7-2 and TRBJ2-1; 12 nucleotides line up with TRBD2. The trim removed 0 bases at V and 4 bases at J, leaving 1 base unmatched. CDR3 length equals 16 residues. Germline V gene sequence: CDR1 SGHTA, CDR2 FQGNSA. In nucleotides, the CDR3 is TGTGCCAGCAGCTTAGCAGGGACTAGCGGGTACAATGAGCAGTTCTTC. Amino acid sequence: CASSLAGTSGYNEQFF.

A remark on this clone: The germline gene is not matched at one end of the junction; a read error may be the cause. The chain has TRBV27 and TRBJ1-4; D remains ambiguous. The germline V gene has CDR1 MNHEY and CDR2 SMNVEV (reference sequence). The CDR3 covers 16 residues. The CDR3 DNA sequence: TGTGCCAGCAAGGAGTTTTCGGGGTCGCTAGGTGAAAAACTGCTTTTT. It encodes CASKEFSGSLGEKLLF.

This rearrangement joins TRBV28 to TRBJ2-3; maybe TRBD1 (5 bases). The V end lost 2 bases, the J end lost 6 bases, and 9 bases lay between the germline ends. Germline V CDR1 and CDR2: MDHEN, SYDVKM. The CDR3 contains 13 residues. As DNA, the CDR3 is TGTGCCAGCAGTTTAGCAGGGAAGGATACGCAGTATTTT. Its protein is CASSLAGKDTQYF.

The J gene is TRBJ1-2, the V gene TRBV4-3, with D unclear. The ends were cut back, 0 bases at V and 2 bases at J, with 13 bases in the middle. This CDR3 is built from 16 residues. Germline V gene lookup returns CDR1 LGHNA and CDR2 YSLEER. The CDR3 region is CASSQDPAGSNYGYTF. CDR3 bases: TGCGCCAGCAGCCAAGATCCAGCGGGGTCGAACTATGGCTACACCTTC.

The chain links TRBV4-1 to TRBJ2-1; D is ambiguous. Between the trimmed V and J ends, which lost 4 bases and 6 bases, there was a span of 16 bases. The CDR3 spans 15 residues. Germline V CDR1 and CDR2: MGHRA, YSYEKL. CDR3 loop: CASSPTLSPANEQFF. CDR3 nucleotides: TGCGCCAGCAGCCCCACCCTGAGTCCCGCCAATGAGCAGTTCTTC.

The chain is built from TRBV6-2 or TRBV6-3 and TRBJ2-7; TRBD1 matches at 10 bases. CDR3 length: 16 residues. Trimming cost V 0 bases and J 2 bases; bases outside gene matches: 4. Germline CDR1 reads MNHEY; CDR2 reads SVGEGT. CDR3 region: CASSYSMGQGTYEQYF. The CDR3 DNA reads as TGTGCCAGCAGTTACTCGATGGGACAGGGGACCTACGAGCAGTACTTC.

The rearrangement links TRBV29-1 to TRBJ2-7, with D maybe TRBD2 (5 bases). The V end was cut by 6 bases, the J end by 0 bases, with 12 bases between. Germline CDR1 is SQVTM and CDR2 is ANQGSEA. This CDR3 has 13 amino acids. CDR3 in DNA: TGCAGCGTGCAACTAGGGAGCTCCTACGAGCAGTACTTC. Its protein product is CSVQLGSSYEQYF.

The chain couples TRBV7-9 to TRBJ1-4; no definite D call. Per germline, CDR1 SEHNR and CDR2 FQNEAQ (reference sequence). This CDR3 is built from 15 residues. The germline V and J ends were trimmed by 5 bases and 2 bases, with 12 bases remaining between them. The CDR3 coding sequence is TGTGCCAGCAGCCCGAACAGTGGCACTAATGAAAAACTGTTTTTT. It specifies CASSPNSGTNEKLFF.

The chain combines TRBV27 with TRBJ2-7, with D perhaps TRBD2 (7 bases). The germline V gene has CDR1 MNHEY and CDR2 SMNVEV (reference sequence). The CDR3 length is 15 residues. Trimming stripped 6 bases from V and 1 base from J, with 16 bases between. In nucleotides, the CDR3 is TGTGCCAGCAGGAGGGACAAGGGGGGGTCCTACGAGCAGTACTTC. Its protein is CASRRDKGGSYEQYF.

J is TRBJ2-1 and V is TRBV6-5; no clear D gene. Germline CDR1 reads MNHEY; CDR2 reads SVGAGI. The CDR3 consists of 12 residues. Trimming removed 4 bases at V and 5 bases at J, with 6 bases between. The CDR3 DNA reads as TGTGCCAGCAGTTCCACAAACAATGAGCAGTTCTTC. Amino acid sequence: CASSSTNNEQFF.

This chain joins TRBV6-2 or TRBV6-3 and TRBJ1-5; the D is unclear. This CDR3 contains 15 residues. Trimming took off 4 bases at V and 1 base at J, with 11 bases between the two ends. Per the germline V gene, CDR1 is MNHEY and CDR2 is SVGEGT. DNA for the CDR3: TGTGCCAGCAGTTCTCCGTCCTCGAGCAATCAGCCCCAGCATTTT. It encodes CASSSPSSSNQPQHF.

This clone has just one count. The chain recombines TRBV5-6 with TRBJ2-7, with TRBD1 identical over 7 bases. Germline V gene data show CDR1 as SGHDT and CDR2 as YYEEEE. The CDR3 length is 14 residues. The V segment lost 4 bases and the J segment 4 bases; nucleotides outside the gene matches: 8. The chain's CDR3 is CASSEGQSSYEQYF. For the CDR3, the DNA is TGTGCCAGCAGCGAGGGACAGAGCTCTTACGAGCAGTACTTC.

For the CDR3, the DNA is TGTGCCAGCAGCTTTGCATCGTCCGGTGTTGAGGCGCAGTACTTC. Translation gives CASSFASSGVEAQYF. The genes are TRBV5-8 and TRBJ2-7; no reliable D call. The CDR3 has 15 amino acids. From germline, CDR1 is SGHTS and CDR2 YDEGEE. V lost 2 bases and J lost 9, with 21 bases in between.

This chain joins TRBV24-1 and TRBJ2-1; D possibly corresponds to TRBD2 (5 bases). Trimming pared 0 bases from V and 6 bases from J, leaving 11 bases between. This CDR3 spans 15 amino acids. Germline V gene lookup returns CDR1 KGHDR and CDR2 SFDVKD. This chain's CDR3 is CATSDLQRTANEQFF. The CDR3 region has the DNA TGTGCCACCAGTGATTTGCAAAGGACTGCCAATGAGCAGTTCTTC.

The chain employs TRBV28 and TRBJ2-1; perhaps TRBD2 as D (5 bases). This CDR3 comprises 13 residues. Germline CDR1 MDHEN, CDR2 SYDVKM. V was clipped by 5 bases and J by 1 base, with 6 bases between them. The CDR3 is CASSPGSYNEQFF. The CDR3 DNA sequence: TGTGCCAGCAGTCCGGGGTCCTACAATGAGCAGTTCTTC.

The chain has TRBV7-3 and TRBJ2-3, with 11 bases that match TRBD2. Germline values: CDR1 SGHTA, CDR2 FQGTGA. V was clipped by 4 bases and J by 2 bases; unmatched bases: 8. This CDR3 comprises 17 residues. The CDR3 DNA reads as TGTGCCAGCAGCTCCCGACTAGCGGGACAAAACACAGATACGCAGTATTTT. Its protein is CASSSRLAGQNTDTQYF. The full variable domain, rest sourced from reference TRBV7-3 and TRBJ2-3, is GAGVSQTPSNKVTEKGKYVELRCDPISGHTALYWYRQSLGQGPEFLIYFQGTGAADDSGLPNDRFFAVRPEGSVSTLKIQRTERGDSAVYLCASSSRLAGQNTDTQYFGPGTRLTVL.

The chain carries TRBV21-1 and TRBJ1-2; the listed D gene, TRBD1, was not tested against the DNA. TRBV21-1 is a pseudogene segment. The CDR3 extends over 19 amino acids. The CDR3 reads CASSNGQVDRDALSYGYTF. CDR3 bases: TGTGCCAGCAGCAACGGTCAAGTGGACAGGGATGCCCTCAGCTATGGCTACACCTTC.

This chain joins TRBV6-5 and TRBJ1-2, with 8 bases fitting TRBD1. V dropped 6 bases and J dropped 7; count of bases not matched to a gene: 10. In germline, CDR1 is MNHEY, CDR2 SVGAGI. The CDR3 length is 14 residues. CDR3 loop: CASSRNGQGIGYTF. Written as DNA, the CDR3 is TGTGCCAGCAGCCGGAACGGACAGGGAATTGGCTACACCTTC.

This chain connects TRBV28 to TRBJ1-2; D remains ambiguous. V lost 10 bases to trimming and J lost 8 bases, with 20 bases between them. Germline CDR1 is MDHEN and CDR2 is SYDVKM. This CDR3 region has 13 residues. CDR3 in DNA: TGTGCCATCCATCGCGCGAGGGTACAAGGCTACACCTTC. Protein sequence: CAIHRARVQGYTF.